The clone carrying this TCR beta chain occurred many times. Its matching antigen is unknown. These data originate in a study of regulatory T cells in long-lasting Graves disease. The study's findings and limits: Favored usage of TRBV28, TRBJ1-2 and TRBJ2-5 was recorded in persistent disease.

Germline V lookup: CDR1 SGHTA, CDR2 FQGTGA. The CDR3 covers 12 residues. Trimming took off 4 bases at V and 10 bases at J, with 11 bases between the two ends. In building TCR beta libraries, iRepertoire HTBI primers were used together with Arm-PCR of CDR3 regions. MiXCR was run by TCRdb on the multiplex PCR reads, yielding one entry per CDR3 protein. This table holds about 420,000 distinct CDR3 sequences, around 15% found once. As for time point: newly diagnosed GD, antithyroid drugs for less than 3 months. The authors made the TCR library using RNA they extracted from PBMCs. These records were also assigned to another study, of T cells in Graves' hyperthyroidism and ophthalmopathy. That study adds: Stable Graves' hyperthyroidism meant no ophthalmopathy progression within 18 months. Among the patients, aged 18 to 65, hyperthyroidism was newly diagnosed and had lasted under 2 months. The primer set for the first-round RT-PCR of the TCR CDR3 was HTBI.

This chain links TRBV7-3 with TRBJ2-1, with unresolved D. This TCR was sampled from a woman under 30 with Graves disease. Here the sequenced sample was peripheral blood mononuclear cells (PBMCs), taken at new diagnosis, from a patient treated with antithyroid drugs. CDR3 DNA: TGTGCCAGCAGCTCAAGATCTGGAGAGCAGTTCTTC. It is translated as CASSSRSGEQFF.